This T cell receptor (beta chain) was identified in a study of T cell repertoires in cytomegalovirus infection. TCRdb re-derived calls from the reads in MiXCR, one entry per CDR3 protein. This sample carries 650,000 to 900,000 distinct CDR3 sequences, roughly 28% of them seen once, and the ten largest clones take roughly 14%. Comment on this clonotype: Its antigen is not identified.

The V and J ends lost 2 bases and 0 bases respectively, with 11 bases between them. CDR3 length: 15 residues. Germline CDR1 is MNHEY and CDR2 is SVGAGI. The sequence was collected from a human donor in good health (CMV status not recorded). Some clones in this sample may be carry-over from other donors' samples. The chain recombines TRBV6-5 with TRBJ2-7; D is ambiguous. The sample was cultured CD8+ T cells from PBMCs, taken from culture after CMV antigen stimulation. The CDR3 protein is CASSYENGFSYEQYF. The CDR3 DNA reads as TGTGCCAGCAGTTACGAAAACGGCTTCTCCTACGAGCAGTACTTC.